This is a list of T cell receptor beta chains from one sample in a study of memory CD4+ T cells and cytomegalovirus serostatus. Here immunoSEQ multiplex PCR was the method, and the copy in TCRdb shows in-frame clones only, minus some. The repertoire consists of 35,000 to 45,000 clones, with 79% occurring once and the leading ten covering roughly 1.1%. The specimen was memory CD4+ T cells from blood. The receptors come from an adult in good health and CMV-seronegative. Both conserved end residues are part of each CDR3. D genes are given only for firm matches. Expanded clones get a size class; other rows say once, few or many, or leave the size out.

NA	NA	TRBV19	TRBJ1-1	TGTGCCAGTAGTAAGAGCGTGAGGAACACTGAAGCTTTCTTT	CASSKSVRNTEAFF
NA	NA	TRBV6-1	TRBJ2-4	TGTGCCAGCAGTGAAGGACAGAGAGGCATTCAGTACTTC	CASSEGQRGIQYF
TRBD2	few	TRBV4-1	TRBJ2-5	TGCGCCAGCAGCCAAGAAGGAGCGGGAGAGAGTCAGACCCAGTACTTC	CASSQEGAGESQTQYF
TRBD2	NA	TRBV5-4	TRBJ2-1	TGTGCCAGCAGCTGGGAGGCGGGAGTATACAATGAGCAGTTCTTC	CASSWEAGVYNEQFF
NA	few	TRBV19	TRBJ2-2	TGTGCCAGTAATCCCCGCCGGGTTCTGGGCACCGGGGAGCTGTTTTTT	CASNPRRVLGTGELFF
TRBD1	NA	TRBV11-2	TRBJ1-1	TGTGCCAGCAGCTTAGCAGGGGGCACTGAAGCTTTCTTT	CASSLAGGTEAFF
NA	NA	TRBV2	TRBJ1-1	TGTGCCAGCAGCCTGGGACGGACGAACACTGAAGCTTTCTTT	CASSLGRTNTEAFF
NA	NA	TRBV19	TRBJ2-6	TGTGCCAGTAGGGACGGGGCCAACGTCCTGACTTTC	CASRDGANVLTF
NA	NA	TRBV6-5	TRBJ1-2	TGTGCCAGCAGTGCGGGAGGCGCGCTTAACTATGGCTACACCTTC	CASSAGGALNYGYTF
TRBD1	once	TRBV19	TRBJ1-2	TGTGCCAGTAGCCGGGACAGGAGTTCTTATGGCTACACCTTC	CASSRDRSSYGYTF
TRBD1	NA	TRBV7-9	TRBJ1-2	TGTGCCAGCAGCTCGGGACAGGCGAGCTATGGCTACACCTTC	CASSSGQASYGYTF
TRBD1	NA	TRBV2	TRBJ1-1	TGTGCCAGCGTGGAAAACAGGGGGCATGAAGCTTTCTTT	CASVENRGHEAFF
NA	NA	TRBV7-9	TRBJ2-1	TGTGCCAGCAGCTACGGGGTTGGTACTGAGCAGTTCTTC	CASSYGVGTEQFF
TRBD2	NA	TRBV4-3	TRBJ2-3	TGCGCCAGCAGCCCCCGACTAGCGGGAGGCACTAGCACAGATACGCAGTATTTT	CASSPRLAGGTSTDTQYF
NA	NA	TRBV6-6	TRBJ2-2	TGTGCCAGCAGCCCGACCGGGGAGCTGTTTTTT	CASSPTGELFF
NA	NA	TRBV30	TRBJ1-2	TGTGCCTGGAGTGGGGGTGGTGGCTACACCTTC	CAWSGGGGYTF
TRBD2	NA	TRBV7-2	TRBJ2-2	TGTGCCAGCACTCCGGGACTATTTATGACCGGGGAGCTGTTTTTT	CASTPGLFMTGELFF
TRBD2	NA	TRBV7-2	TRBJ2-1	TGTGCCAGCAGTTCGACTAGCGGAGCGTACAATGAGCAGTTCTTC	CASSSTSGAYNEQFF
NA	NA	TRBV7-6	TRBJ2-7	TGTGCCAGCAGCCCCGCCCAACCGATCTCCTACGAGCAGTACTTC	CASSPAQPISYEQYF
NA	NA	TRBV11-2	TRBJ2-2	TGTGCCAGCAGCTTACTGGGGGCGAACACCGGGGAGCTGTTTTTT	CASSLLGANTGELFF
NA	NA	TRBV11-3	TRBJ1-1	TGTGCCAGCAACAAGGGGGGGGATGAAGCTTTCTTT	CASNKGGDEAFF
TRBD1	NA	TRBV11-2	TRBJ1-2	TGTGCCAGCAGTTCCGAGGGGGCGGGTGGCTACACCTTC	CASSSEGAGGYTF
NA	NA	TRBV14	TRBJ1-1	TGTGCCAGCAGCCAAGTGACAGTGGGGAATGAAGCTTTCTTT	CASSQVTVGNEAFF
TRBD2	NA	TRBV11-3	TRBJ2-3	TGTGCCAGCAGCCCCCCCCTAGCGGGAGACTCAGATACGCAGTATTTT	CASSPPLAGDSDTQYF
TRBD2	once	TRBV27	TRBJ2-5	TGTGCCAGCAGACGACTAGCGGGAGGCGGAAACCAAGAGACCCAGTACTTC	CASRRLAGGGNQETQYF
NA	NA	TRBV5-4	TRBJ1-1	TGTGCCAGCAGCTCCCATCGGAACCGGCAGAACACTGAAGCTTTCTTT	CASSSHRNRQNTEAFF
TRBD2	NA	TRBV11-2	TRBJ2-7	TGTGCCAGCAGCCGTCTAGCGGGGACCCTCTCCTACGAGCAGTACTTC	CASSRLAGTLSYEQYF
NA	NA	TRBV11-3	TRBJ2-1	TGTGCCAGCAGCCGGGGCCCTGGTCAGCAGTTCTTC	CASSRGPGQQFF
NA	NA	TRBV7-2	TRBJ2-2	TGTGCCAGCAGCTTGCAGGGTGTGGGCACCGGGGAGCTGTTTTTT	CASSLQGVGTGELFF
NA	NA	TRBV9	TRBJ2-3	TGTGCCAGCAGCGTTTCGGAGGGATCTAGCACAGATACGCAGTATTTT	CASSVSEGSSTDTQYF
TRBD2	NA	TRBV5-4	TRBJ2-1	TGTGCCAGCAGCTTTCCGGGACTAGCGAACAATGAGCAGTTCTTC	CASSFPGLANNEQFF
NA	NA	TRBV11-2	TRBJ2-1	TGTGCCAGCAGGGGACGGGTCAATGAGCAGTTCTTC	CASRGRVNEQFF
NA	NA	TRBV6-5	TRBJ2-7	TGTGCCAGCAGTGCCGGGACTGGCAGCTCCTACGAGCAGTACTTC	CASSAGTGSSYEQYF
NA	NA	TRBV11-2	TRBJ2-5	TGTGCCAGCACCGTTCAAGAGACCCAGTACTTC	CASTVQETQYF
TRBD2	NA	TRBV7-2	TRBJ2-7	TGTGCCAGCAGCTTAGTTGGGACTAGTACGAGCGAGCAGTACTTC	CASSLVGTSTSEQYF
NA	NA	TRBV30	TRBJ1-3	TGTGCCTGGAGTCTAGGGGGGTCTGGAAACACCATATATTTT	CAWSLGGSGNTIYF
NA	NA	TRBV20-1	TRBJ2-5	TGCAGTGCGGCTGGGAAAGAGACCCAGTACTTC	CSAAGKETQYF
NA	NA	TRBV4-2	TRBJ2-1	TGTGCCAGCAGCCAACCATACGATGAGCAGTTCTTC	CASSQPYDEQFF
TRBD2	NA	TRBV10-3	TRBJ2-1	TGTGCCATCAGTGGGTATGGCGGGAGCTCCAATGAGCAGTTCTTC	CAISGYGGSSNEQFF
TRBD2	NA	TRBV12-5	TRBJ2-1	TGTGCTAGTGGTTCCGAACAACTAGCGGGAGAGGTAAATGAGCAGTTCTTC	CASGSEQLAGEVNEQFF